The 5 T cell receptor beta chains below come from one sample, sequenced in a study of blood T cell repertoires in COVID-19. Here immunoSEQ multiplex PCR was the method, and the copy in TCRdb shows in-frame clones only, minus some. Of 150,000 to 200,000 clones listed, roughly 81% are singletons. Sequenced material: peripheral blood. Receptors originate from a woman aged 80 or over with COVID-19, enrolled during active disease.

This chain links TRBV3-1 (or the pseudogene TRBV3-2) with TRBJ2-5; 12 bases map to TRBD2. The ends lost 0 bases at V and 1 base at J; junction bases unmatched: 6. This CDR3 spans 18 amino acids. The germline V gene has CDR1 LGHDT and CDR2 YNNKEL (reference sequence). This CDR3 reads CASSQDRLAGGAQETQYF. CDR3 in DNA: TGTGCCAGCAGCCAAGATCGGCTAGCGGGAGGGGCCCAAGAGACCCAGTACTTC.

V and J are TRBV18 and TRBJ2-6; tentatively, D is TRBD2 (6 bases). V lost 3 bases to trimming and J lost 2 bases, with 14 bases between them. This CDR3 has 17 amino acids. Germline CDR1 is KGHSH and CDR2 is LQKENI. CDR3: CASSPRGSKPGANVLTF. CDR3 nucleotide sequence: TGTGCCAGCTCACCTCGGGGGTCTAAACCTGGGGCCAACGTCCTGACTTTC.

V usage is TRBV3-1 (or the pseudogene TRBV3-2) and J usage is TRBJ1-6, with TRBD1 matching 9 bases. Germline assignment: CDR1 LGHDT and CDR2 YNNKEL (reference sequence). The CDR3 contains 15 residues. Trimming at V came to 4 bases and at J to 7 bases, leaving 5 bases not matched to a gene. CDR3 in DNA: TGTGCCAGCAGCCTCGGACAGGGGCAAAATTCACCCCTCCACTTT. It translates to CASSLGQGQNSPLHF.

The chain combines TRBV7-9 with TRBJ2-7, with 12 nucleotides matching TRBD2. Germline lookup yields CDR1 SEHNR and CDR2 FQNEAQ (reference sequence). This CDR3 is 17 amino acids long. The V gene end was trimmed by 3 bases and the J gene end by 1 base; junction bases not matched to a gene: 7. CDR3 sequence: CASSFPLAGGDSYEQYF. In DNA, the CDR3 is TGTGCCAGCAGCTTCCCTCTAGCGGGAGGGGATTCCTACGAGCAGTACTTC. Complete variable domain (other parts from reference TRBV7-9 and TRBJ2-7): DTGVSQNPRHKITKRGQNVTFRCDPISEHNRLYWYRQTLGQGPEFLTYFQNEAQLEKSRLLSDRFSAERPKGSFSTLEIQRTEQGDSAMYLCASSFPLAGGDSYEQYFGPGTRLTVT.

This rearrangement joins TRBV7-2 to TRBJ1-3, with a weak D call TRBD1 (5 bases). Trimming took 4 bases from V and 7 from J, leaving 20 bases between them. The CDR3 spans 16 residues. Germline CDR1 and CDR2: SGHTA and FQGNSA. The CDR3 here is CASSSRGGVSWNTIYF. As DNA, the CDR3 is TGTGCCAGCAGCTCCCGGGGGGGGGTGAGTTGGAACACCATATATTTT.